This T cell receptor (beta chain) is drawn from a study of shared clonotypes between healthy human individuals. Overall study context: Serving as donors were a couple of women and a few men, whose ages spanned 18 to 49. Each donor contributed plates that comprised three CD4 naive, three CD4 memory, two CD8 naive and one CD8 memory. General observations from the study: Depth was large, yet rarefaction showed that sorted-subset sequencing was incomplete.

Concerning this clone: Its antigen is unknown.

Sorted subsets were amplified in replicate PCRs using 200 to 250 ng DNA, around 30,000 T cell genomes. Method: immunoSEQ multiplex PCR; TCRdb's copy keeps in-frame clones and lacks some. The sample yields approximately 1,500,000 clones, 95% to 99% seen once. This TCR came from a man aged 25 to 40 in good health. Sequences were obtained from naive CD4+ T cells sorted from blood. The subset denotes: CD45RA+ positively selected.

CDR3 loop: CSVEDLDDYGYTF. Written as DNA, the CDR3 is TGCAGCGTTGAAGATCTGGATGACTATGGCTACACCTTC. The J gene is TRBJ1-2, the V gene TRBV29-1; D unresolved. CDR3 length: 13 residues. V was clipped by 0 bases and J by 3 bases, with 8 bases between them. Germline V gene lookup returns CDR1 SQVTM and CDR2 ANQGSEA. The variable domain in full, with the rest retrieved from reference TRBV29-1 and TRBJ1-2, is SAVISQKPSRDICQRGTSLTIQCQVDSQVTMMFWYRQQPGQSLTLIATANQGSEATYESGFVIDKFPISRPNLTFSTLTVSNMSPEDSSIYLCSVEDLDDYGYTFGSGTRLTVV.